This T cell receptor (beta chain) was observed in a study of Ad26.COV2.S vaccination and SARS-CoV-2 variants. Whole-study context: The authors gave Ad26.COV2.S intramuscularly, either once or twice 56 days apart.

Treatment noted: some 19 received Ad26.COV2.S at low or high dose, single or two shots; 5 received placebo; per-sample allocation not given. Samples analyzed were those drawn on day 63 after the first vaccine or placebo injection. Generated by immunoSEQ multiplex PCR, the TCRdb table keeps only in-frame clones and is missing some. The table has hundreds of thousands of clones, roughly 90% seen once. The CDR3 has 16 residues. Germline lookup yields CDR1 ENHRY and CDR2 SYGVKD. V was clipped by 3 bases and J by 0 bases; unmatched bases: 1. The clonotype comes from a person aged 18-65 years who received the Ad26.COV2.S COVID-19 vaccine or a placebo. This chain links TRBV10-3 with TRBJ2-1, with 11 bases identical to TRBD2. This specimen was peripheral blood, taken in a trial of Ad26.COV2.S vaccine versus placebo. CDR3 residues: CAISETSGSSYNEQFF. The CDR3, as DNA: TGTGCCATCAGTGAAACTAGCGGGAGCTCCTACAATGAGCAGTTCTTC.